This T cell receptor (beta chain) emerged from a study of shared clonotypes between healthy human individuals. As for the study in general: A couple of women and a few men aged 18 to 49 made up the donors.

A remark on this clone: Antigen specificity is unknown.

Naive CD8 isolation took CD45RO-negative cells positively selected for CCR7 and excluded terminally differentiated effector memory CD45RA+ cells. The V and J ends lost 4 bases and 6 bases, in that order; junction bases with no gene match: 8. This CDR3 is 15 amino acids long. The germline CDR1 and CDR2 sequences are MGHRA and YSYEKL. Researchers divided each subset's genomic DNA evenly across several immunoSEQ plates. Replicate PCRs run on sorted subsets employed around 200 ng DNA, around 31,000 T cell genomes. The assay was immunoSEQ multiplex PCR, and TCRdb's table has in-frame clones only and misses some. The table has around 560,000 clones, roughly 95% seen once. Notes on the study in general: Among the subsets, naive ones generally showed larger estimated richness than memory ones.

What was sequenced was naive CD8+ T cells sorted from blood. This clonotype was obtained from a woman in her 30s in good health. The chain uses TRBV4-1 and TRBJ2-3; TRBD2 matches 9 bases. CDR3 in DNA: TGCGCCAGCAGCCCACTAGCGGGTGGACCGGATACGCAGTATTTT. The encoded protein is CASSPLAGGPDTQYF.